The 24 T cell receptor beta chains presented below share a single source sample, sequenced in a study of shared clonotypes between healthy human individuals. Method: immunoSEQ multiplex PCR; TCRdb's copy keeps in-frame clones and lacks some. The sample has about 2.4 million clones; 80% to 95% are singletons. Material: naive CD4+ T cells from PBMCs. Regarding subset: CD45RA+ positively selected. These receptors originate from a young man in good health. Some clones in this sample may be carry-over from other donors' samples.

A few counts support this clone. The rearrangement links TRBV10-3 to TRBJ2-2; D call uncertain. Germline assignment: CDR1 ENHRY and CDR2 SYGVKD. This CDR3 contains 12 residues. The V gene lost 11 bases and the J gene lost 2 bases, with 9 bases spanning the gap. CDR3 region: CASQTNTGELFF. The CDR3 DNA follows: TGTGCCTCCCAGACTAACACCGGGGAGCTGTTTTTT.

Remarks on this clone: Other DNA sequences within the sample encode an identical CDR3. The J gene is TRBJ1-4, the V gene TRBV6-5; D is unclear. The CDR3 loop spans 11 amino acids. Germline CDR1 MNHEY, CDR2 SVGAGI. V was pared by 2 bases and J by 8 bases, with 3 bases between. CDR3 region: CASSYKEKLFF. The CDR3 DNA sequence: TGTGCCAGCAGTTACAAAGAAAAACTGTTTTTT.

The chain combines TRBV11-2 with TRBJ1-4; 12 bases fit TRBD1. V shed 5 bases and J 4 bases; nucleotides not matched to a gene: 2. CDR1 and CDR2 (germline): SGHAT, FQNNGV. The CDR3 consists of 15 residues. The DNA for the CDR3 is TGTGCCAGCAGCAGGGACAGGGGGCGTAATGAAAAACTGTTTTTT. Its translation is CASSRDRGRNEKLFF.

A single count supports this clone. The chain is built from TRBV28 and TRBJ1-3; D remains unclear. The CDR3 runs to 15 residues. Trimming cost V 3 bases and J 2 bases, with 11 bases left between them. Germline lookup yields CDR1 MDHEN and CDR2 SYDVKM. The CDR3 here is CASSLAGFTGNTIYF. Written as DNA, the CDR3 is TGTGCCAGCAGTTTGGCGGGGTTTACTGGAAACACCATATATTTT. Filled out from reference TRBV28 and TRBJ1-3, the complete variable domain reads DVKVTQSSRYLVKRTGEKVFLECVQDMDHENMFWYRQDPGLGLRLIYFSYDVKMKEKGDIPEGYSVSREKKERFSLILESASTNQTSMYLCASSLAGFTGNTIYFGEGSWLTVV.

The chain is built from TRBV27 and TRBJ2-5; TRBD2 aligns across 8 bases. This CDR3 spans 12 amino acids. V shed 7 bases and J 4 bases; nucleotides not matched to a gene: 2. Germline V CDR1 and CDR2: MNHEY, SMNVEV (reference sequence). CDR3: CASTGGGETQYF. The CDR3 DNA follows: TGTGCCAGCACGGGGGGGGGAGAGACCCAGTACTTC.

The V call is TRBV7-9, the J call TRBJ1-3; 8 bases match TRBD1. Germline assignment: CDR1 SEHNR and CDR2 FQNEAQ (reference sequence). The CDR3 runs 16 residues. The V and J ends lost 5 bases and 2 bases, in that order; junction bases with no gene match: 8. The CDR3, as DNA: TGTGCCAGCAGCGACAAAGCGGACAGGGCTGGAAACACCATATATTTT. It codes for CASSDKADRAGNTIYF. Full variable domain (remainder filled in from reference TRBV7-9 and TRBJ1-3): DTGVSQNPRHKITKRGQNVTFRCDPISEHNRLYWYRQTLGQGPEFLTYFQNEAQLEKSRLLSDRFSAERPKGSFSTLEIQRTEQGDSAMYLCASSDKADRAGNTIYFGEGSWLTVV.

The chain links TRBV27 to TRBJ2-4, with TRBD1 matching 9 bases. This CDR3 has 15 residues. Germline CDR1 is MNHEY and CDR2 is SMNVEV (reference sequence). V was clipped by 5 bases and J by 2 bases; unmatched bases: 4. CDR3 in amino acids: CASSRGQGPKNIQYF. As DNA, the CDR3 is TGTGCCAGCAGTCGAGGACAGGGGCCCAAAAACATTCAGTACTTC.

This clone showed up just once. The sample has other DNA sequences that encode this CDR3 too. The chain recombines TRBV28 with TRBJ2-1; 8 bases agree with TRBD2. CDR1 and CDR2 from the germline V gene are MDHEN and SYDVKM. V lost 2 bases, J lost 3 bases, and 0 bases stayed unmatched. This CDR3 is 14 amino acids long. CDR3 loop: CASSLAGGYNEQFF. The CDR3 DNA sequence: TGTGCCAGCAGTTTAGCGGGGGGCTACAATGAGCAGTTCTTC.

The genes are TRBV28 and TRBJ1-2; 7 bases align to TRBD1. Germline V lookup: CDR1 MDHEN, CDR2 SYDVKM. CDR3 length: 17 amino acids. J was trimmed by 1 base and V by 3 bases; bases with no gene match: 11. CDR3 sequence (DNA): TGTGCCAGCAGTTTGTTCCCAGGGACAGCCCTTAACTATGGCTACACCTTC. Its translation: CASSLFPGTALNYGYTF.

CDR3 in amino acids: CASSMNRAGNQPQHF. CDR3 coding DNA: TGTGCCAGCAGCATGAACAGGGCTGGCAATCAGCCCCAGCATTTT. The rearrangement uses TRBV7-8 and TRBJ1-5, with D perhaps TRBD1 (6 bases). This CDR3 is built from 15 residues. Trimming shortened V by 5 bases and J by 2 bases, and 13 bases separated the two germline ends. Per the germline V gene, CDR1 is SGHVS and CDR2 is FQNEAQ.

Comment on this clone: Other DNA sequences in the same sample also yield this CDR3. The chain combines TRBV5-1 with TRBJ2-3, with 10 bases aligning to TRBD2. CDR3 size: 15 residues. From germline, CDR1 is SGHRS and CDR2 YFSETQ. Trimming removed 1 base from V and 3 bases from J; junction bases left unmatched: 2. The CDR3 coding sequence is TGCGCCAGCAGCTTGCCTAGCGGGAGTACAGATACGCAGTATTTT. It specifies CASSLPSGSTDTQYF.

The CDR3 bases are TGTGCCAGCAGCCACCCCGGGGTAGGTCGGAATAACTATGGCTACACCTTC. Its translation: CASSHPGVGRNNYGYTF. The chain recombines TRBV4-2 with TRBJ1-2; D gene uncertain. The V end was cut by 3 bases, the J end by 1 base, with 18 bases between. This CDR3 comprises 17 residues. In germline, CDR1 is LGHNA, CDR2 YNFKEQ.

The chain recombines TRBV6-1 with TRBJ2-2, with 9 bases aligning to TRBD2. Germline V gives CDR1 MNHNS, CDR2 SASEGT. This CDR3 is built from 14 residues. J was trimmed by 4 bases and V by 6 bases; bases with no gene match: 3. The CDR3 DNA reads TGTGCCAGCAGCGGACTAGCGCGCACCGGGGAGCTGTTTTTT. This sequence encodes CASSGLARTGELFF.

The chain combines TRBV19 with TRBJ2-2; TRBD2 matches 7 bases. CDR1 and CDR2 from the germline V gene are LNHDA and SQIVND (reference sequence). This CDR3 comprises 15 residues. J lost 6 bases, V lost 1 base, and 5 bases had no gene match. The CDR3 bases are TGTGCCAGTAGTATAGGTGCGGGAGACGCCGGGGAGCTGTTTTTT. Translated, it gives CASSIGAGDAGELFF.

The V call is TRBV9, the J call TRBJ1-4, with D possibly being TRBD1 (5 bases). Trimming took 3 bases from V and 2 from J, leaving 17 bases between them. The CDR3 has 17 residues. CDR1 is SGDLS and CDR2 is YYNGEE in the germline V gene. CDR3 sequence (DNA): TGTGCCAGCAGCGCTAGGGACCGGAGAGCGACTAATGAAAAACTGTTTTTT. It codes for CASSARDRRATNEKLFF.

The genes are TRBV27 and TRBJ1-2, with 9 bases aligning to TRBD1. There are 12 residues in the CDR3. CDR1 MNHEY and CDR2 SMNVEV come from the germline V gene (reference sequence). Trimming took 6 bases from V and 8 from J; bases not matched to a gene: 4. The CDR3 spells CASRGTGNGYTF. The CDR3 DNA reads TGTGCCAGCAGGGGGACAGGGAACGGCTACACCTTC.

In regard to this clone: Different DNA sequences within this sample yield the same CDR3. The chain carries TRBV5-1 and TRBJ1-3; possibly TRBD1 for D (6 bases). Per the germline V gene, CDR1 is SGHRS and CDR2 is YFSETQ. V was shortened by 4 bases and J by 0 bases, with 11 bases between the two germline ends. The CDR3 extends over 15 amino acids. CDR3 region: CASSPGTPSGNTIYF. CDR3 in DNA: TGCGCCAGCAGCCCCGGGACACCCTCTGGAAACACCATATATTTT.

V is TRBV11-1 and J is TRBJ2-7; D possibly corresponds to TRBD2 (6 bases). The V end was cut by 5 bases, the J end by 1 base, with 12 bases between. Germline V gene data show CDR1 as SGHAT and CDR2 as FQDESV (reference sequence). The length of the CDR3 is 14 residues. The CDR3 sequence is CASSPRRGSYEQYF. The DNA for the CDR3 is TGTGCCAGCAGCCCCCGGAGGGGATCCTACGAGCAGTACTTC.

V is TRBV5-6 and J is TRBJ2-7; D unclear. The CDR3 length is 14 residues. Germline loops: CDR1 SGHDT, CDR2 YYEEEE. Trimming cost V 5 bases and J 0 bases, with 12 bases left between them. The CDR3, as DNA: TGTGCCAGCAGGAACCGGGCCCTCTCCTACGAGCAGTACTTC. The encoded protein is CASRNRALSYEQYF.

V and J are TRBV7-9 and TRBJ1-1, with D perhaps matching TRBD1 (6 bases). CDR3 length: 17 residues. Looked up from germline, CDR1 is SEHNR and CDR2 is FQNEAQ (reference sequence). V lost 6 bases to trimming and J lost 6 bases, with 26 bases between them. Here the CDR3 DNA reads TGTGCCAGCAGGGCTACAGGGACTAGGGGGGGATGGTCTGAAGCTTTCTTT. Translated: CASRATGTRGGWSEAFF. Combining the CDR3 with reference TRBV7-9 and TRBJ1-1 gives the whole variable domain DTGVSQNPRHKITKRGQNVTFRCDPISEHNRLYWYRQTLGQGPEFLTYFQNEAQLEKSRLLSDRFSAERPKGSFSTLEIQRTEQGDSAMYLCASRATGTRGGWSEAFFGQGTRLTVV.

Only one count was recorded for this clone. The gene calls are TRBV4-3 and TRBJ1-5; D perhaps matches TRBD1 (5 bases). The CDR3 extends over 15 amino acids. The V and J ends lost 0 bases and 9 bases respectively, with 15 bases between them. From germline, CDR1 is LGHNA and CDR2 YSLEER. The CDR3 spells CASSQDRGWASPQHF. CDR3 nucleotides: TGCGCCAGCAGCCAAGATAGGGGCTGGGCCTCGCCCCAGCATTTT.

This clone was seen only once. This same CDR3 is encoded by further DNA sequences in the sample. The chain recombines TRBV9 with TRBJ2-3; D is uncertain. The germline V gene encodes CDR1 SGDLS and CDR2 YYNGEE. The CDR3 length is 12 residues. V lost 3 bases, J lost 5 bases, and 7 bases lay in between. The CDR3 loop is CASSAAGDTQYF. The CDR3 nucleotides are TGTGCCAGCAGCGCAGCAGGAGATACGCAGTATTTT.

V is TRBV5-4 and J is TRBJ1-1; tentative D call: TRBD1 (5 bases). Trimming took off 0 bases at V and 2 bases at J, with 8 bases between the two ends. The CDR3 has 14 residues. Looked up from germline, CDR1 is SGHNT and CDR2 is YYREEE (reference sequence). DNA for the CDR3: TGTGCCAGCAGCTTGGGGGGGTTTAACACTGAAGCTTTCTTT. Amino acids: CASSLGGFNTEAFF.

This chain joins TRBV28 and TRBJ1-2; 11 bases align to TRBD1. J gave up 3 bases and V 7 bases, and 7 bases lay outside the gene matches. From germline, CDR1 is MDHEN and CDR2 SYDVKM. This CDR3 is 15 amino acids long. CDR3 sequence reads: CASIPGQGADYGYTF. In DNA, the CDR3 is TGTGCCAGCATCCCAGGACAGGGGGCCGACTATGGCTACACCTTC.